This TCR beta chain is from a study of tumor-infiltrating lymphocytes in oesophageal squamous cell carcinoma. TCRdb reprocessed the PCR reads with MiXCR, giving one entry per CDR3 protein. The repertoire holds roughly 16,000 distinct CDR3 sequences, with approximately 45% as singletons. This CDR3 is 14 amino acids long. CDR1 is LNHDA, CDR2 SQIVND, per germline (reference sequence). V trimming: 4 bases; J trimming: 8 bases; junction bases outside the gene matches: 8. The table lists this clonotype with a few counts. V is TRBV19 and J is TRBJ2-1, with 7 bases matching TRBD2. The source is a female donor with esophageal squamous cell carcinoma. The sample comprised normal esophageal tissue next to the tumor. This CDR3 reads CASSRGLVSDEQFF. Here the CDR3 DNA reads TGTGCCAGTAGTAGAGGACTAGTGAGTGATGAGCAGTTCTTC. The full variable domain, rest sourced from reference TRBV19 and TRBJ2-1, is DGGITQSPKYLFRKEGQNVTLSCEQNLNHDAMYWYRQDPGQGLRLIYYSQIVNDFQKGDIAEGYSVSREKKESFPLTVTSAQKNPTAFYLCASSRGLVSDEQFFGPGTRLTVL.